A selection of T cell receptor beta chains follows, all from one sample in a study of blood T cell repertoires in COVID-19. The repertoire was sequenced with immunoSEQ multiplex PCR; TCRdb's copy has only in-frame clones and lacks some. The sample lists 45,000 to 60,000 clones; over 75% were seen once. Sample: peripheral blood. The receptors were sampled from a man aged 45-65 years with active COVID-19. Each CDR3 is given with its conserved first and last residue. A D gene is named only where the DNA matches it firmly. Size tells how often a clone was seen (once, few, many) or the class of an expanded clone, and some rows leave it out.

clone_size: few; v_call: TRBV2; d_call: NA; j_call: TRBJ1-6; cdr3_aa: CASSASAAPTSPLHF; cdr3_nt: TGTGCCAGCAGTGCATCGGCGGCTCCAACTTCACCCCTCCACTTT
clone_size: once; v_call: TRBV7-3; d_call: TRBD1; j_call: TRBJ2-6; cdr3_aa: CASSPRLGTGLSGANVLTF; cdr3_nt: TGTGCCAGCAGCCCGCGACTCGGGACAGGACTCTCTGGGGCCAACGTCCTGACTTTC
clone_size: once; v_call: TRBV15; d_call: TRBD2; j_call: TRBJ2-3; cdr3_aa: CATKTRLAGVADTQYF; cdr3_nt: TGTGCCACTAAAACAAGACTAGCGGGGGTTGCAGATACGCAGTATTTT
clone_size: NA; v_call: TRBV10-2; d_call: NA; j_call: TRBJ2-5; cdr3_aa: CASSETSSQTQYF; cdr3_nt: TGCGCCAGCAGTGAGACAAGTTCCCAGACCCAGTACTTC
clone_size: once; v_call: TRBV11-3; d_call: NA; j_call: TRBJ1-1; cdr3_aa: CASSPRVSTGTEAFF; cdr3_nt: TGTGCCAGCAGCCCCAGGGTGTCCACCGGGACTGAAGCTTTCTTT
clone_size: NA; v_call: TRBV7-9; d_call: TRBD1; j_call: TRBJ1-4; cdr3_aa: CASSPLGGQEYEKLFF; cdr3_nt: TGTGCCAGCAGCCCCCTTGGGGGACAGGAGTACGAAAAACTGTTTTTT
clone_size: NA; v_call: TRBV5-1; d_call: NA; j_call: TRBJ1-4; cdr3_aa: CASSLGGATNEKLFF; cdr3_nt: TGCGCCAGCAGCTTGGGCGGGGCAACTAATGAAAAACTGTTTTTT
clone_size: NA; v_call: TRBV7-6; d_call: NA; j_call: TRBJ2-3; cdr3_aa: CASSLARTAEPTDTQYF; cdr3_nt: TGTGCCAGCAGCTTGGCCCGGACAGCCGAACCCACAGATACGCAGTATTTT
clone_size: NA; v_call: TRBV5-4; d_call: NA; j_call: TRBJ1-1; cdr3_aa: CASRRLQNTEAFF; cdr3_nt: TGTGCCAGCAGGAGACTGCAGAACACTGAAGCTTTCTTT
clone_size: NA; v_call: TRBV4-2; d_call: NA; j_call: TRBJ1-1; cdr3_aa: CASSQDVQGTGTEAFF; cdr3_nt: TGTGCCAGCAGCCAAGACGTCCAGGGGACGGGGACTGAAGCTTTCTTT
clone_size: NA; v_call: TRBV3-1/TRBV3-2; d_call: TRBD2; j_call: TRBJ2-7; cdr3_aa: CASSQLLGGKGTYEQYF; cdr3_nt: TGTGCCAGCAGCCAACTCCTGGGGGGGAAAGGGACCTACGAGCAGTACTTC
clone_size: NA; v_call: TRBV5-5; d_call: TRBD1; j_call: TRBJ1-5; cdr3_aa: CASSSAGGRQPQHF; cdr3_nt: TGTGCCAGCAGCTCCGCAGGGGGACGTCAGCCCCAGCATTTT
clone_size: NA; v_call: TRBV5-4; d_call: TRBD1; j_call: TRBJ2-6; cdr3_aa: CASSGGQLAPGANVLTF; cdr3_nt: TGTGCCAGCAGCGGGGGACAGCTGGCTCCTGGGGCCAACGTCCTGACTTTC
clone_size: NA; v_call: TRBV11-3; d_call: NA; j_call: TRBJ2-2; cdr3_aa: CASSLRGNTGELFF; cdr3_nt: TGTGCCAGCAGCTTAAGGGGGAACACCGGGGAGCTGTTTTTT
clone_size: once; v_call: TRBV5-5; d_call: NA; j_call: TRBJ1-2; cdr3_aa: CASSSTPGDRHYGYTF; cdr3_nt: TGTGCCAGCAGCTCCACTCCTGGAGACAGACACTATGGCTACACCTTC
clone_size: NA; v_call: TRBV14; d_call: TRBD1; j_call: TRBJ1-2; cdr3_aa: CASSQRSEIRTGNGYTF; cdr3_nt: TGTGCCAGCAGCCAACGGTCCGAAATTAGGACAGGGAATGGCTACACCTTC